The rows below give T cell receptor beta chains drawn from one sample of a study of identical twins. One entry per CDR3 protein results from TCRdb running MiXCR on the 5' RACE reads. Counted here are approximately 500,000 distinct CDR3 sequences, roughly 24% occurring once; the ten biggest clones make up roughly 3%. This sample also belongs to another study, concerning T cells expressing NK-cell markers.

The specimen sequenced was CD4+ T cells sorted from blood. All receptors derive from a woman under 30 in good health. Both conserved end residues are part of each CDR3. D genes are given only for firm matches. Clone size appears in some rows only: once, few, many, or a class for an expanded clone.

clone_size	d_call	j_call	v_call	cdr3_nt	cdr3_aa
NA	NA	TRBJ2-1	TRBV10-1	TGCGCCAGCAGTGAGGCTAGCGAGTACAATGAGCAGTTCTTC	CASSEASEYNEQFF
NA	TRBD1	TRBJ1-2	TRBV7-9	TGTGCCAGCAGCGCCCGGGACAGGGTAGACGGCTACACCTTC	CASSARDRVDGYTF
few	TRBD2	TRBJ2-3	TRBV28	TGTGCCAGCAGTTTTCCTCTAGCGGGGGGCACAGATACGCAGTATTTT	CASSFPLAGGTDTQYF
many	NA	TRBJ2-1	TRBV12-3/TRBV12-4	TGTGCCAGCAGTTTCTATCTCAGGGAAGTCGGCAATGAGCAGTTCTTC	CASSFYLREVGNEQFF
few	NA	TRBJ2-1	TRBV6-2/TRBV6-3	TGTGCCAGCAGACCCCTTCCCAAGCTGGGCTACAATGAGCAGTTCTTC	CASRPLPKLGYNEQFF
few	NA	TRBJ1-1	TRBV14	TGTGCCAGCAGCCGCCGAAGAGACACTGAAGCTTTCTTT	CASSRRRDTEAFF
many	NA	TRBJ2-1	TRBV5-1	TGCGCCAGCAGCCCTACCGACAGCTCCTACAATGAGCAGTTCTTC	CASSPTDSSYNEQFF
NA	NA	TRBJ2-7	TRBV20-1	TGCAGTGCTGGAACCCGAAGGGGAATCTCCTACGAGCAGTACTTC	CSAGTRRGISYEQYF
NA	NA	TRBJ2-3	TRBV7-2	TGTGCCAGCAGTCATCCGAGGGGAGATACGCAGTATTTT	CASSHPRGDTQYF
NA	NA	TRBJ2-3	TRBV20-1	TGCAGTGCTAGAGGGGGTCAGGGCGGGGCACCGAAGGCGCAGTATTTT	CSARGGQGGAPKAQYF
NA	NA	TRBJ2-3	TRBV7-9	TGTGCCAGCAGCTCATCGTTGGTGCGAGATACGCAGTATTTT	CASSSSLVRDTQYF
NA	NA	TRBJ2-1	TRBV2	TGTGCCAGCATTGAGGCGGGGAATGAGCAGTTCTTC	CASIEAGNEQFF
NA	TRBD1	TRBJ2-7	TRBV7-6	TGTGCCAGCAGCCTTGGACAGGGGAATGTGGTTTACGAGCAGTACTTC	CASSLGQGNVVYEQYF
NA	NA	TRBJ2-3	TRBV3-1	TGTGCCAGCAGCCAAGGAATCACAGATACGCAGTATTTT	CASSQGITDTQYF
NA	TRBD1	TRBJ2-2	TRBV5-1	TGCGCCAGCAGCAACCGGACAGGGGGAACCGGGGAGCTGTTTTTT	CASSNRTGGTGELFF
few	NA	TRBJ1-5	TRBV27	TGTGCCAGCAGTTCCGCGGGGGGTATAAGCAATCAGCCCCAGCATTTT	CASSSAGGISNQPQHF
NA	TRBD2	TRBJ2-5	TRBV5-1	TGCGCCAGCAGCCCGACAGGACTAGCGGGAGGGGAGACCCAGTACTTC	CASSPTGLAGGETQYF
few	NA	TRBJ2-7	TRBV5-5	TGTGCCAGCAGCTTGGGGCTTACCCCCAGGAGTTTC	CASSLGLTPRSF
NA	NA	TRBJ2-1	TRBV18	TGTGCCAGCTCACCAGGGCACGGGAGCTTCAATGAGCAGTTCTTC	CASSPGHGSFNEQFF
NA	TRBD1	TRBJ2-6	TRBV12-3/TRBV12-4	TGTGCCAGCACCCCGACAGGGAAGTCCGGGGCCAACGTCCTGACTTTC	CASTPTGKSGANVLTF
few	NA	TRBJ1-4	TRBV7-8	TGTGCCAGCAGCCCGGGCCGCATAACTAATGAAAAACTGTTTTTT	CASSPGRITNEKLFF
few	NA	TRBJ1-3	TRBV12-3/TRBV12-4	TGTGCCAGCAGGTCACGCCGTTCTGGAAACACCATATATTTT	CASRSRRSGNTIYF
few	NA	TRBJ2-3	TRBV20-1	TGCAGTGCTAGAGATTCCGGCTCGGGCACAGATACGCAGTATTTT	CSARDSGSGTDTQYF
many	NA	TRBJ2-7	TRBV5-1	TGTGCCAGCAGCTTACTCGGGGAGCAGTACTTC	CASSLLGEQYF
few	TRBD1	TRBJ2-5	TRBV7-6	TGTGCCAGCAGCTTAAAGGGGCACAGGGGCCAAGAGACCCAGTACTTC	CASSLKGHRGQETQYF
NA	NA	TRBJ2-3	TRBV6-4	TGTGCCAGCAGTGCCAATCGAAGGGATACGCAGTATTTT	CASSANRRDTQYF
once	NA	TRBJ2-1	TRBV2	TGTGCCAGCAGGGCTAGCGTGTGGGGGTCGGACAATGAGCAGTTCTTC	CASRASVWGSDNEQFF
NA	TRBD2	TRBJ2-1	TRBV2	TGTGCCAGCAGTGAAACTAGACTAGCGGCGAGCTCCTACAATGAGCAGTTCTTC	CASSETRLAASSYNEQFF
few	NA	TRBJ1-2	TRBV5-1	TGCGCCAGCAGGACAGGAGACTACGCTAGCTATGGCTACACCTTC	CASRTGDYASYGYTF
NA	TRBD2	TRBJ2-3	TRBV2	TGTGCCAGCAGTGCGAGAGCTAGCGGGGGGGCCGATACGCAGTATTTT	CASSARASGGADTQYF
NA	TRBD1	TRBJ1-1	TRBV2	TGTGCCAGCAGCCTACGAACAGGGGGCAGGACTGAAGCTTTCTTT	CASSLRTGGRTEAFF
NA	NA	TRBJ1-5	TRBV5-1	TGCGCCAGCAGCTTGGGTTTCGGGGAGAATCAGCCCCAGCATTTT	CASSLGFGENQPQHF
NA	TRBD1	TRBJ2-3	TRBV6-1	TGTGCCAGCCGCCGGGACAGGGGTCTTTGGGGCACAGATACGCAGTATTTT	CASRRDRGLWGTDTQYF
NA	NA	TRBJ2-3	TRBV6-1	TGTGCCAGCAGATCCGAGGGGGCAGATACGCAGTATTTT	CASRSEGADTQYF
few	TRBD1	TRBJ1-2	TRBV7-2	TGTGCCAGCAGCTCACCGACAGGGGGAGGGTATGGCTACACCTTC	CASSSPTGGGYGYTF
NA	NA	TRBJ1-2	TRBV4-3	TGCGCCAGCAGCCAAGAATTAATGGGATTCAACTATGGCTACACCTTC	CASSQELMGFNYGYTF
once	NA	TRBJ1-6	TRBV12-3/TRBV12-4	TGTGCCAGCATAAGGGGAGGTTATAATTCACCCCTCCACTTT	CASIRGGYNSPLHF
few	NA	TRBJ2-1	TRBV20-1	TGCAGTGCTAAGGACTTCGGGGGGCAGTTCTTC	CSAKDFGGQFF
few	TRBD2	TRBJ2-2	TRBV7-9	TGTGCCAGCCCCAGCGGGGCTATGAACACCGGGGAGCTGTTTTTT	CASPSGAMNTGELFF
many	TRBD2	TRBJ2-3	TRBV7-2	TGTGCCAGCAGCTTAGCGGCTAGCGGGAGCACAGATACGCAGTATTTT	CASSLAASGSTDTQYF
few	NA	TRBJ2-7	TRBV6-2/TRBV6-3	TGTGCCAGCAAGTTAGCTACTTCATTAGACTACGAGCAGTACTTC	CASKLATSLDYEQYF
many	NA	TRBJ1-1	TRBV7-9	TGTGCCAGCAGTTTGAGGGGACAGAACACTGAAGCTTTCTTT	CASSLRGQNTEAFF
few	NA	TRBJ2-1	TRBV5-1	TGCGCCAGCAGCATGACACGGTACAATGAGCAGTTCTTC	CASSMTRYNEQFF
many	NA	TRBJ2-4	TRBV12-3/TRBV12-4	TGTGCCAGCAGTTTTGGGTTGGCCAAAAACATTCAGTACTTC	CASSFGLAKNIQYF
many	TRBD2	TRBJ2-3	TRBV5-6	TGTGCCAGCAGCTTGGGCGGGAGAGCTAACACAGATACGCAGTATTTT	CASSLGGRANTDTQYF
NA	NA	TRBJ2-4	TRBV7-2	TGTGCCAGCAGCTTCCAGGCCAAAAACATTCAGTACTTC	CASSFQAKNIQYF
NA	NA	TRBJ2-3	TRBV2	TGTGCCAGCAGTGAAGTGGTAGTAGGCTCCACAGATACGCAGTATTTT	CASSEVVVGSTDTQYF
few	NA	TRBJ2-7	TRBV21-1	TGTGCCAGCAGCTCTAAAACAGGGTCAGGGATTAACGAGCAGTACTTC	CASSSKTGSGINEQYF
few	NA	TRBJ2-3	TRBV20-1	TGCAGTGCTAGAGACGGGACGACCCCAGATACGCAGTATTTT	CSARDGTTPDTQYF
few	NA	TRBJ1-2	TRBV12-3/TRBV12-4	TGTGCCAGCAGTTCCTTCCCGGGGGTAGGCTACACCTTC	CASSSFPGVGYTF
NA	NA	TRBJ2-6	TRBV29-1	TGCAGCGTTACGGTCTCTGGGGCCAACGTCCTGACTTTC	CSVTVSGANVLTF
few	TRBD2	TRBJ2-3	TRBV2	TGTGCCAGCAGTGGAGGGACTAGCGGGACGACTAGCACAGATACGCAGTATTTT	CASSGGTSGTTSTDTQYF
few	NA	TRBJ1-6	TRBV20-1	TGCAGTGCTAGGGAGACAGCCAATAATTCACCCCTCCACTTT	CSARETANNSPLHF
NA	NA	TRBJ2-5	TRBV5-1	TGCACCAGCAGCTTCTTAGCGGAAGAGACCCAGTACTTC	CTSSFLAEETQYF
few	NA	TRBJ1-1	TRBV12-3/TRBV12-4	TGTGCCAGCAGGACGCTGAACACTGAAGCTTTCTTT	CASRTLNTEAFF